This is a list of T cell receptor beta chains from one sample in a study of cytomegalovirus exposure and HLA in healthy donors. This table comes from immunoSEQ multiplex PCR, and its TCRdb copy is limited to in-frame clones, with some not included. This sample has some 160,000 clones, with around 73% found just once. What was sequenced was PBMCs. All receptors derive from a male donor in good health and CMV-seronegative. Both conserved end residues are part of each CDR3. Each record gives: D gene, V gene, J gene, clone size, CDR3 DNA, CDR3 protein. D genes are given only for firm matches. The listing skips clone size in some rows; elsewhere it reads once, few, many or a size class.

-	TRBV7-6	TRBJ1-3	once	TGTGCCAGCAGCCGCGGGGCCATTGGAAACACCATATATTTT	CASSRGAIGNTIYF
-	TRBV29-1	TRBJ2-2	-	TGCAGCGCAAGTACTAGGACGAACACCGGGGAGCTGTTTTTT	CSASTRTNTGELFF
TRBD1	TRBV27	TRBJ2-1	-	TGTGCCAGCAGACAGGGGGCGGCAGGCAATGAGCAGTTCTTC	CASRQGAAGNEQFF
TRBD2	TRBV7-3	TRBJ2-7	-	TGTGCCAGCAGTTTAGGAGCGGGGGCCCCCTTCGAGCAGTACTTC	CASSLGAGAPFEQYF
-	TRBV25-1	TRBJ2-5	-	TGTGCCAGCAGTGGCTTTGGGGCAGCTCAAGAGACCCAGTACTTC	CASSGFGAAQETQYF
TRBD1	TRBV7-9	TRBJ1-1	-	TGTGCCAGCAGCTTACAGGCAGGGGGCAATTTTCGTAGCACTGAAGCTTTCTTT	CASSLQAGGNFRSTEAFF
-	TRBV14	TRBJ2-5	once	TGTGCCAGCAGCCCTGGGGCCAGCTCCCAAGAGACCCAGTACTTC	CASSPGASSQETQYF
TRBD1	TRBV2	TRBJ1-5	-	TGTGCCAGCAACAGGGGTACGGGCAATCAGCCCCAGCATTTT	CASNRGTGNQPQHF
TRBD1	TRBV4-3	TRBJ2-5	-	TGCGCCAGCTCCAGGGGGCGGGGACACCAAGAGACCCAGTACTTC	CASSRGRGHQETQYF
-	TRBV6-1	TRBJ1-5	few	TGTGCCAGCAGTGAGAGGAGGGGCAAAGGTGATTACCAGCCCCAGCATTTT	CASSERRGKGDYQPQHF
-	TRBV5-4	TRBJ1-3	-	TGTGCCAGCAGCTTGGCAGGGGCTGGAAACACCATATATTTT	CASSLAGAGNTIYF
TRBD1	TRBV6-1	TRBJ1-2	few	TGTGCCAGCAGTGGGGGGACAGGCTATGGCTACACCTTC	CASSGGTGYGYTF
TRBD1	TRBV7-3	TRBJ2-3	few	TGTGCCAGCAGCTTCCGGGGACAGGGAGGACCAGATACGCAGTATTTT	CASSFRGQGGPDTQYF
-	TRBV4-1	TRBJ2-7	-	TGCGCCAGCAGCCTAAAAATGGCTTCCTTCTCCTACGAGCAGTACTTC	CASSLKMASFSYEQYF
-	TRBV7-2	TRBJ2-1	once	TGTGCCAGCAGCTTCACACGAGGAGGAGTGCACTCCTACAATGAGCAGTTCTTC	CASSFTRGGVHSYNEQFF
TRBD1	TRBV9	TRBJ2-5	once	TGTGCCAGCAGCTTGGGACAGGGGAGAGAGACCCAGTACTTC	CASSLGQGRETQYF